This T cell receptor beta chain is drawn from a study of siplizumab effects on memory and regulatory T cells. Whole-study results and caveats: Proof of suppressive function in proliferating Tregs from siplizumab cultures was not established. Naive T cells seemed more diverse than memory cells and seemed major alloresponse contributors. Mappable alloreactive CD4+ clones were on average around 74% Treg-derived with siplizumab, roughly 25% in controls.

CDR1 and CDR2 from the germline V gene are SGHRS and YFSETQ. The V and J ends lost 2 bases and 4 bases, in that order; junction bases with no gene match: 4. The CDR3 sequence is 15 residues long. With respect to this clone: Its specificity is unknown.

The assay looked at 100,000 or so TCR templates in each sample. The table came from immunoSEQ multiplex PCR; TCRdb's copy has only in-frame clones and leaves some out. Of over 95,000 clones in the sample, 93% were seen once. The chain couples TRBV5-1 to TRBJ2-7, with TRBD1 identical over 12 bases. Sequenced: non-Treg CD4+ T cells sorted from blood. The TCR originated in a human donor in good health. CDR3 sequence reads: CASSFGDRGRYEQYF. The CDR3 DNA reads TGCGCCAGCAGCTTTGGGGACAGGGGGCGGTACGAGCAGTACTTC.